This T cell receptor beta chain was documented in a study of blood T cell repertoires in COVID-19 (dated by TCRdb to about 2020). Context from the whole study: The collaborator samples originated in the United States, Italy and Spain and spanned the acute and convalescent phases of COVID-19. The material from the prospective study consisted of cDNA or gDNA derived from T cells, B-cell-depleted T cells, or PBMCs. Where available, HLA class I and class II types were obtained from metadata supplied by the sample provider rather than from assay-based typing. The samples were drawn from two sources: the first 160 participants of the ongoing ImmuneRACE study, and 1,200 or so subjects contributed by 6 global collaborators. A freely available public database, intended as a resource for researchers studying the immune response to SARS-CoV-2, is where the repertoires were released. Deeply sampled blood TCRbeta repertoires from subjects exposed to, actively infected with, or recovered from COVID-19 were included in the dataset. Nearly every sample came with metadata listing a de-identified subject ID, COVID-19 status, age in years and sex. Here is what the overall study found, with its caveats: Clinical and demographic metadata were provided uncurated, with the amount varying by source and participant.

A second Seattle source provided samples from volunteer blood donors who had recovered from COVID-19. Whole blood was collected in K2EDTA tubes by collaborating institutions according to the institutions' own protocols. Collaborator samples were shipped for TCRbeta analysis as frozen whole blood, isolated PBMCs, or DNA extracted from either sample type. The immunoSEQ Assay, a bias-controlled multiplex PCR, was used to amplify TCRbeta CDR3 regions from genomic DNA. Regarding the original processing steps: Within the assay, amplification of reference gene primers was used to estimate how many nucleated cells each sample contained. To quantify the absolute abundance of each unique TCRbeta CDR3 rearrangement, sequence reads were collapsed and filtered. For each sample, productive Simpson clonality was calculated as the square root of Simpson's diversity index over productive rearrangements. This is the immuneACCESS table as TCRdb keeps it, with only in-frame sequences that have V and J called. A part of the clones is gone; compared with another copy, unresolved V genes explain less than half, and the rest is unexplained. V, J and clone size derive from that table, while D and trimming were established from the DNA sequence. The sample contains over 250,000 clones, about 80% of them found a single time. The ten biggest clones cover roughly a tenth of the sample.

In regard to this clone: This receptor's antigen is unknown. Per-nucleotide qualities are absent, and no much larger clonotype sits a single base away.

This TCR was recovered from a woman between 45 and 60 years old who had recovered from COVID-19. The sequenced sample consisted of peripheral blood.

The bases read TGTGCCTGGAGTGGACAGGCGGTCAGCACAGATACGCAGTATTTT. This gives the protein CAWSGQAVSTDTQYF. The rearranged chain carries TRBV30 and TRBJ2-3, with a weak D call of TRBD1 (6 bases match). Relative to germline, V is 1 base shorter and J is 0 bases shorter, with 11 bases between their ends. The CDR3 contains 15 residues, cysteine and phenylalanine counted. The sequence is cut down to CDR3 DNA, 45 bases in frame from base 1. From the germline V gene (reference sequence), CDR1 is GTSNPN and CDR2 is SVGIG.